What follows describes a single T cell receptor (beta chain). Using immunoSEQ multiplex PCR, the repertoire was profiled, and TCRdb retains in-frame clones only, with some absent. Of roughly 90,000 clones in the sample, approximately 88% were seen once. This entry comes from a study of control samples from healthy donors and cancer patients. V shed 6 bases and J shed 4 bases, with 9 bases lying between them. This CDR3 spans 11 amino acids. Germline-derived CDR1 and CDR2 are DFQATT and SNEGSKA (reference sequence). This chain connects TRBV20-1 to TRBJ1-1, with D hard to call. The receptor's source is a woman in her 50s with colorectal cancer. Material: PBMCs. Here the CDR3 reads CSADGSTEAFF. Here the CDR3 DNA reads TGCAGTGCCGACGGGTCCACTGAAGCTTTCTTT.